The rows below give T cell receptor beta chains drawn from one sample of a study of blood T cells in healthy people across ages. TCRdb independently ran MiXCR on the 5' RACE reads; one entry per CDR3 protein. Of 910,000 or so distinct CDR3 sequences listed, 51% are singletons. The sample comprised blood. The receptors come from a woman aged 55-70 years in good health. CDR3s include the opening cysteine and the closing phenylalanine or tryptophan. The D gene is left open where the match is weak. Clone size is not always given. Where it is, it says once, few, many or a class for expanded clones.

abundance,v_gene,d_gene,j_gene,CDR3aa,CDR3nt
-,TRBV29-1,-,TRBJ2-2,CSVGPLGTGELFF,TGCAGCGTTGGACCTCTTGGCACCGGGGAGCTGTTTTTT
few,TRBV6-6,TRBD2,TRBJ2-5,CASSYSLAGGLETQYF,TGTGCCAGCAGTTACTCACTAGCGGGAGGCCTGGAGACCCAGTACTTC
-,TRBV28,-,TRBJ1-2,CASGQMRSSYGYTF,TGTGCCAGCGGCCAGATGAGATCCAGCTATGGCTACACCTTC
-,TRBV12-3/TRBV12-4,-,TRBJ2-1,CASKPGTTNEQFF,TGTGCCAGCAAACCCGGGACAACTAATGAGCAGTTCTTC
-,TRBV7-2,TRBD2,TRBJ2-7,CACSLGRRGRLVEQYF,TGTGCCTGCAGCTTAGGCCGACGCGGGAGACTTGTCGAGCAGTACTTC
few,TRBV7-3,TRBD2,TRBJ2-3,CASKIGTSGRDTQYF,TGTGCCAGCAAAATCGGGACTAGCGGGAGGGATACGCAGTATTTT
-,TRBV20-1,-,TRBJ1-2,CSASPGTRGYTF,TGCAGTGCGAGTCCCGGGACTCGGGGCTACACCTTC
few,TRBV7-2,-,TRBJ2-7,CASSSHRVYEQYF,TGTGCCAGCAGCTCCCACAGGGTCTACGAGCAGTACTTC
-,TRBV6-5,-,TRBJ2-3,CASSSRTRSTQYF,TGTGCCAGCAGTTCCCGGACTCGCTCTACGCAGTATTTT
few,TRBV2,-,TRBJ2-1,CASSAGQGVDEQFF,TGTGCCAGCAGTGCAGGGCAGGGCGTCGATGAGCAGTTCTTC
-,TRBV4-2,TRBD2,TRBJ2-7,CASSHGLAAYEQYF,TGTGCCAGCAGCCACGGACTAGCGGCGTACGAGCAGTACTTC
-,TRBV12-3/TRBV12-4,TRBD1,TRBJ2-5,CASKPTGGFGTQYF,TGTGCCAGCAAGCCCACAGGGGGCTTTGGGACCCAGTACTTC
-,TRBV7-9,-,TRBJ2-3,CASRETVTDTQYF,TGTGCCAGCAGGGAGACAGTCACAGATACGCAGTATTTT
few,TRBV27,-,TRBJ1-6,CASSFPGDSPLHF,TGTGCCAGCAGTTTTCCGGGGGATTCACCCCTCCACTTT
few,TRBV28,-,TRBJ1-1,CASSDPPDTEAFF,TGTGCCAGCAGTGACCCCCCGGATACTGAAGCTTTCTTT
-,TRBV20-1,TRBD2,TRBJ2-1,CSARDPQAGSYNEQFF,TGCAGTGCTAGAGATCCCCAAGCGGGATCCTACAATGAGCAGTTCTTC
few,TRBV27,-,TRBJ2-4,CPGHSKNIQYF,TGTCCAGGACATTCCAAAAACATTCAGTACTTC
once,TRBV4-2,-,TRBJ2-1,CASGPYEGSSYNEQFF,TGTGCCAGCGGACCTTACGAGGGAAGCTCCTACAATGAGCAGTTCTTC
-,TRBV28,-,TRBJ2-1,CASSYGGKHNEQFF,TGTGCCAGCAGTTATGGGGGAAAGCACAATGAGCAGTTCTTC
-,TRBV3-1,TRBD2,TRBJ2-5,CASSQDPAGEETQYF,TGTGCCAGCAGCCAAGACCCAGCGGGAGAAGAGACCCAGTACTTC